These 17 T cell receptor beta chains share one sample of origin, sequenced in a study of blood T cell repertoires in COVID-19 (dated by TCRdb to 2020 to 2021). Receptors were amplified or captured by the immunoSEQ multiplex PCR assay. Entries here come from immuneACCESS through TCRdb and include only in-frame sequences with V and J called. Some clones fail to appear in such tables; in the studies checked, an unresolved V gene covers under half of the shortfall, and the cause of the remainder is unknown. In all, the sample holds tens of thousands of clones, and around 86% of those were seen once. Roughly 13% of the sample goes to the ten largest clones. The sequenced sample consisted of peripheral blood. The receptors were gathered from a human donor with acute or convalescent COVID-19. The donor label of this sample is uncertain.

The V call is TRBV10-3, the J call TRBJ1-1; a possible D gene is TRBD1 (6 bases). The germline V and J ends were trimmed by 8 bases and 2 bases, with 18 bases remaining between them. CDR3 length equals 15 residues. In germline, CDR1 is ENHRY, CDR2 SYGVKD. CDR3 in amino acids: CAIASPGGLNTEAFF. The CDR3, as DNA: TGTGCCATCGCGTCCCCCGGGGGGCTCAACACTGAAGCTTTCTTT.

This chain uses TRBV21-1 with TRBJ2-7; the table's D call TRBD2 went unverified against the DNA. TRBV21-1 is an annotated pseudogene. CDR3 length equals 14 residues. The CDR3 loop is CASSKVRRRNEQYF. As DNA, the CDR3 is TGTGCCAGCAGCAAAGTGAGACGGCGGAACGAGCAGTACTTC.

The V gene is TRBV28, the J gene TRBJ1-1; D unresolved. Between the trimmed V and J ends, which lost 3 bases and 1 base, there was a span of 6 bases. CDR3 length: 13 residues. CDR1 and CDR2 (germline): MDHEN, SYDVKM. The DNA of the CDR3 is TGTGCCAGCAGTTTCATCAGGAACACTGAAGCTTTCTTT. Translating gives CASSFIRNTEAFF.

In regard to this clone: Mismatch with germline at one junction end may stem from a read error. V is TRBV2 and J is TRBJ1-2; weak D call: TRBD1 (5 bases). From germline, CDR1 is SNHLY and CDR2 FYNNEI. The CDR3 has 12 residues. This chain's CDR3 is CACSVRGNGYTF. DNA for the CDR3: TGTGCCTGCAGTGTAAGGGGAAATGGCTACACCTTC.

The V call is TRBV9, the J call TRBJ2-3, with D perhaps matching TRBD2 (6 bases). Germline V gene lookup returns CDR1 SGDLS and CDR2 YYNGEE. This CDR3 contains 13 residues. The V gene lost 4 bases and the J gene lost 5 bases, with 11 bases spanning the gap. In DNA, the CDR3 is TGTGCCAGCAGCCACTGGGGGGAAGATACGCAGTATTTT. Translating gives CASSHWGEDTQYF. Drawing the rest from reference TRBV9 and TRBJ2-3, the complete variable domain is DSGVTQTPKHLITATGQRVTLRCSPRSGDLSVYWYQQSLDQGLQFLIQYYNGEERAKGNILERFSAQQFPDLHSELNLSSLELGDSALYFCASSHWGEDTQYFGPGTRLTVL.

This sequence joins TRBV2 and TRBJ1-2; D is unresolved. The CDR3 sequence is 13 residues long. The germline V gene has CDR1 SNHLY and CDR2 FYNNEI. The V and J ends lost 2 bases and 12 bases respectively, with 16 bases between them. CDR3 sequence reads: CASSETARTGNTF. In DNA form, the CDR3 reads TGTGCCAGCAGTGAAACGGCAAGAACGGGGAACACCTTC.

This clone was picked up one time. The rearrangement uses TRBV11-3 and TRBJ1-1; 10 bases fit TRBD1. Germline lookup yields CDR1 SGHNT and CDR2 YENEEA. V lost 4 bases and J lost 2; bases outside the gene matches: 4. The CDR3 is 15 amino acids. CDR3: CASSWDRGTNTEAFF. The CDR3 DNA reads TGTGCCAGCAGCTGGGACAGGGGAACCAACACTGAAGCTTTCTTT.

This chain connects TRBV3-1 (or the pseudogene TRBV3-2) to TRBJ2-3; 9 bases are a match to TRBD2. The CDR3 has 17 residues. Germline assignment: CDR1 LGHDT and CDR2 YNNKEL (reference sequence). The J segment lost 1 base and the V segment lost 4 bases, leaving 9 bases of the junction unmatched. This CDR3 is CASSLGGPSGGTDTQYF. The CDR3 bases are TGTGCCAGCAGCCTTGGCGGTCCTAGCGGGGGCACAGATACGCAGTATTTT.

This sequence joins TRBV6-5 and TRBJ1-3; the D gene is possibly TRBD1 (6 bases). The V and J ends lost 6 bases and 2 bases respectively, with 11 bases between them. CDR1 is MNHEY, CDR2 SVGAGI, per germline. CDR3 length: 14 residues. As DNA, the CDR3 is TGTGCCAGCAGGTTACAGGGAACTGGAAACACCATATATTTT. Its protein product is CASRLQGTGNTIYF.

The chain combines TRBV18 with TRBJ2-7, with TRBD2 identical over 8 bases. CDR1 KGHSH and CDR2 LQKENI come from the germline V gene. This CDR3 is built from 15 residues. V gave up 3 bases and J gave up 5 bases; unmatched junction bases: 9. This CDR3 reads CASSPFAGGDHEQYF. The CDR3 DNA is TGTGCCAGCTCACCCTTTGCGGGAGGTGACCACGAGCAGTACTTC.

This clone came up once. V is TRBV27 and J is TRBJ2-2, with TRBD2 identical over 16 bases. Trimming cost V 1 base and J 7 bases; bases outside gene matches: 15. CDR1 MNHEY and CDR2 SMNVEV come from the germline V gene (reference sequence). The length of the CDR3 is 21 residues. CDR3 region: CASSLFPPGLAGGGKNGELFF. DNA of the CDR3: TGTGCCAGCAGTTTATTCCCACCGGGACTAGCGGGGGGGGGAAAAAACGGGGAGCTGTTTTTT.

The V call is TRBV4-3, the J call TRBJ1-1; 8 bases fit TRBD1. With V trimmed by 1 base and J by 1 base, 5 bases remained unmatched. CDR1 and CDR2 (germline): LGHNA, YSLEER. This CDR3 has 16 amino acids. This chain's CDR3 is CASSQVQGATNTEAFF. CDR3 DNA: TGCGCCAGCAGCCAAGTGCAGGGGGCGACGAACACTGAAGCTTTCTTT.

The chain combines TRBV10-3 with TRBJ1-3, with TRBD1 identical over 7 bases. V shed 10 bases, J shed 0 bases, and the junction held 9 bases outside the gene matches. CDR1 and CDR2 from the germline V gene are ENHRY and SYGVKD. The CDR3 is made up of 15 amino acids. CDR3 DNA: TGTGCCACAACGGGACAGCTTAACTCTGGAAACACCATATATTTT. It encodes CATTGQLNSGNTIYF.

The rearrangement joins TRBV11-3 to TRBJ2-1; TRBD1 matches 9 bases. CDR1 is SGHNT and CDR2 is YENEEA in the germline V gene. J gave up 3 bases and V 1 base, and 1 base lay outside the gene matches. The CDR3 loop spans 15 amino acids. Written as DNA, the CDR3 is TGTGCCAGCAGCTTAGTGGGACAGGGCTACAATGAGCAGTTCTTC. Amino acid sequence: CASSLVGQGYNEQFF. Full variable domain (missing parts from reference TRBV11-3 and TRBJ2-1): EAGVVQSPRYKIIEKKQPVAFWCNPISGHNTLYWYLQNLGQGPELLIRYENEEAVDDSQLPKDRFSAERLKGVDSTLKIQPAELGDSAVYLCASSLVGQGYNEQFFGPGTRLTVL.

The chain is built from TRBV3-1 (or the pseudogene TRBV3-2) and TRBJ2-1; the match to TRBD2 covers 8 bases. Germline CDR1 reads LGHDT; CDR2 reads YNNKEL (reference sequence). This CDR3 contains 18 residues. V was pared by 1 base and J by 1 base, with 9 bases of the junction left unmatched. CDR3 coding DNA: TGTGCCAGCAGCCAAGGGGGAAGCGGGAGTTGGTCCTACAATGAGCAGTTCTTC. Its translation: CASSQGGSGSWSYNEQFF.

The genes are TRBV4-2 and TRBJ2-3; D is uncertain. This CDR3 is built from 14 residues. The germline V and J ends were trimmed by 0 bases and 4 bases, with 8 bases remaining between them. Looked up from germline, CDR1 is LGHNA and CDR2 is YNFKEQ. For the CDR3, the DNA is TGTGCCAGCAGCCAAGATACTGGAGCAGATACGCAGTATTTT. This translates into CASSQDTGADTQYF.

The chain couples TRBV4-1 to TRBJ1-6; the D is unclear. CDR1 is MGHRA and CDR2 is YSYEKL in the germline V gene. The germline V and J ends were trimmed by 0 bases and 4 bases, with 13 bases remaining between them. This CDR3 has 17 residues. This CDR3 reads CASSQDSLPGYNSPLHF. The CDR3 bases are TGCGCCAGCAGCCAAGATAGTTTGCCGGGTTATAATTCACCCCTCCACTTT.